Described below is a single T cell receptor beta chain sequence and its context. As handled by the study authors: Reference gene primer amplification gave estimated nucleated cell counts. Repertoires were generated with immunoSEQ multiplex PCR, while TCRdb's copy carries only in-frame clones and drops some. V and J calls and clone size come straight from that table; D and trimming were deduced from the DNA. The repertoire consists of under 350,000 clones, with around 85% occurring once and the leading ten covering 4% to 5%. The sample originates from a study of blood T cell repertoires in COVID-19. Background on the study: Some COVID-19 samples were acute and others convalescent; all came from the United States, Italy and Spain.

Cohort allocation depended upon clinical history that participants reported. This CDR3 has 14 amino acids. V was cut by 4 bases and J by 8 bases, with 16 bases left in between. Germline V CDR1 and CDR2: KGHDR, SFDVKD. Sequenced: PBMCs or T cells enriched from blood (not recorded which). The receptor's source is a woman aged 40 to 50 with acute COVID-19. The chain is built from TRBV24-1 and TRBJ1-2; D is undetermined. The CDR3 loop is CATSDPGRSGGYTF. The CDR3 nucleotides read TGTGCCACCAGTGACCCTGGGAGGTCAGGAGGCTACACCTTC.